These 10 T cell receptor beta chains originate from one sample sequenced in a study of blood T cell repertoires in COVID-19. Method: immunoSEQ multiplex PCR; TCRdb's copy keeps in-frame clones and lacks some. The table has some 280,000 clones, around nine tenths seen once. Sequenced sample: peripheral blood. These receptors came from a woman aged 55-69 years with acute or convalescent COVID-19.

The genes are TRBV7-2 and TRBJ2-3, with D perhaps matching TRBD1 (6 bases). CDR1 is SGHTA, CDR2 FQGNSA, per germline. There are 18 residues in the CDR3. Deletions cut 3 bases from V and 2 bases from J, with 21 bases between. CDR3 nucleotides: TGTGCCAGCAGCTTTCGACAGGCCGCAGGGGTCTCCACAGATACGCAGTATTTT. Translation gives CASSFRQAAGVSTDTQYF.

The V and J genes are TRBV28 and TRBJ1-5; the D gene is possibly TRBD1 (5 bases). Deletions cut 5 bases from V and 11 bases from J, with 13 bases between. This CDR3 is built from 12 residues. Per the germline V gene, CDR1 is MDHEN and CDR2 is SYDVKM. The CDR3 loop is CASSIRPGAQHF. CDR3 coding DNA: TGTGCCAGCAGTATCCGACCGGGGGCCCAGCATTTT.

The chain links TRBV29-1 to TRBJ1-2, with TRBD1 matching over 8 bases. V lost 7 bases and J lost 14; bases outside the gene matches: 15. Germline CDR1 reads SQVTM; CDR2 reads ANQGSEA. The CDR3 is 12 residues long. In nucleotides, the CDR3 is TGCAGCGGCCAAAGGACAGGGAGGGCTAGGACCTTC. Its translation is CSGQRTGRARTF.

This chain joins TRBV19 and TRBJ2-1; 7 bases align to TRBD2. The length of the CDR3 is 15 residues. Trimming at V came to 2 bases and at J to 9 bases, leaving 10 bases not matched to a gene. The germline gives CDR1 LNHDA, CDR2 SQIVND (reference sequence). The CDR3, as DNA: TGTGCCAGTAGTATACGGACGGGAGGTGGGCTTGAGCAGTTCTTC. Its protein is CASSIRTGGGLEQFF.

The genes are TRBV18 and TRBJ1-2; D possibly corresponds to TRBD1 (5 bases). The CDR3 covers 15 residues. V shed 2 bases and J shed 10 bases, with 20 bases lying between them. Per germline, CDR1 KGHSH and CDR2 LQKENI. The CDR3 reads CASSPETAGSSTYTF. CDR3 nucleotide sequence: TGTGCCAGCTCACCAGAAACGGCAGGGTCTTCTACCTACACCTTC.

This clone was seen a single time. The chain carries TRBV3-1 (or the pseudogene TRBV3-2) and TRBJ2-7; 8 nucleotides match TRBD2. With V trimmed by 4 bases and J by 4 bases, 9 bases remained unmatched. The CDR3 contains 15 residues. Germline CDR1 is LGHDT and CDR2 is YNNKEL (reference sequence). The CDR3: CASSLPGGRIYEQYF. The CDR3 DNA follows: TGTGCCAGCAGCCTCCCGGGGGGGAGGATTTACGAGCAGTACTTC.

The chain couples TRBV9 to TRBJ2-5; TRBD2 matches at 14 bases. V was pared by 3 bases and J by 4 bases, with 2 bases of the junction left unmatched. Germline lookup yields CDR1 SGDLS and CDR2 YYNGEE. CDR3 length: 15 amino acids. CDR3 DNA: TGTGCCAGCAGCGCGGGACTAGCGGGGGCAGAGACCCAGTACTTC. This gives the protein CASSAGLAGAETQYF.

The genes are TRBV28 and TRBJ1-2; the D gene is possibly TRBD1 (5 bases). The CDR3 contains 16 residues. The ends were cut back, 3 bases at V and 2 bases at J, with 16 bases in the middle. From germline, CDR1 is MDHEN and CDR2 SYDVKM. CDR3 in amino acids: CASSLGPLTDNYGYTF. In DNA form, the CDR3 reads TGTGCCAGCAGTTTGGGGCCCTTGACAGACAACTATGGCTACACCTTC.

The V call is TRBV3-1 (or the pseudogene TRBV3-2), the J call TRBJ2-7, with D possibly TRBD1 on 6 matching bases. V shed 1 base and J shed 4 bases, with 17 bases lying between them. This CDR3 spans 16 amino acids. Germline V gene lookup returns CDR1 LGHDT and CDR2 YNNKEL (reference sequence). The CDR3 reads CASSQGGTSEGYEQYF. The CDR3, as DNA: TGTGCCAGCAGCCAAGGAGGGACATCAGAAGGATACGAGCAGTACTTC.

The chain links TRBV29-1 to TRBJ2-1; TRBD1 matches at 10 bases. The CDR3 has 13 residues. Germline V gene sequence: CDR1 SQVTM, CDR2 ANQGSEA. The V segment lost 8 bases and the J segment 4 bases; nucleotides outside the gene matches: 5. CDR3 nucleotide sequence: TGCAGCTCAAGGACAGGGGGTTACAATGAGCAGTTCTTC. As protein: CSSRTGGYNEQFF.